This passage covers 3 T cell receptor beta chains from one sample sequenced in a study of blood T cell repertoires in COVID-19. Method: immunoSEQ multiplex PCR; TCRdb's copy keeps in-frame clones and lacks some. In the table there are about 140,000 clones, approximately 86% of which are singletons. Material for sequencing was peripheral blood. All receptors derive from a woman aged 60-70 years with acute or convalescent COVID-19.

The gene calls are TRBV3-1 (or the pseudogene TRBV3-2) and TRBJ2-3, with no clear D. The V and J ends lost 4 bases and 4 bases respectively, with 3 bases between them. CDR3 length: 11 amino acids. Germline CDR1 and CDR2: LGHDT and YNNKEL (reference sequence). The CDR3 sequence is CASSLADTQYF. The DNA of the CDR3 is TGTGCCAGCAGCCTCGCAGATACGCAGTATTTT.

The CDR3 coding sequence is TGTGCCAGCAGCTTGGTGGCGCAGCGGGTCTCCTACAATGAGCAGTTCTTC. It encodes CASSLVAQRVSYNEQFF. The gene calls are TRBV5-4 and TRBJ2-1, with D possibly being TRBD2 (6 bases). The CDR3 is 17 amino acids. V lost 0 bases to trimming and J lost 0 bases, with 13 bases between them. Germline V gene data show CDR1 as SGHNT and CDR2 as YYREEE (reference sequence). Drawing the rest from reference TRBV5-4 and TRBJ2-1, the complete variable domain is ETGVTQSPTHLIKTRGQQVTLRCSSQSGHNTVSWYQQALGQGPQFIFQYYREEENGRGNFPPRFSGLQFPNYSSELNVNALELDDSALYLCASSLVAQRVSYNEQFFGPGTRLTVL.

The genes are TRBV12-3 or TRBV12-4 and TRBJ2-7; D gene unclear. This CDR3 has 11 amino acids. Trimming took 4 bases from V and 4 from J, leaving 5 bases between them. The CDR3 loop reads CASSSGYEQYF. The CDR3 DNA is TGTGCCAGCAGTTCCGGGTACGAGCAGTACTTC.